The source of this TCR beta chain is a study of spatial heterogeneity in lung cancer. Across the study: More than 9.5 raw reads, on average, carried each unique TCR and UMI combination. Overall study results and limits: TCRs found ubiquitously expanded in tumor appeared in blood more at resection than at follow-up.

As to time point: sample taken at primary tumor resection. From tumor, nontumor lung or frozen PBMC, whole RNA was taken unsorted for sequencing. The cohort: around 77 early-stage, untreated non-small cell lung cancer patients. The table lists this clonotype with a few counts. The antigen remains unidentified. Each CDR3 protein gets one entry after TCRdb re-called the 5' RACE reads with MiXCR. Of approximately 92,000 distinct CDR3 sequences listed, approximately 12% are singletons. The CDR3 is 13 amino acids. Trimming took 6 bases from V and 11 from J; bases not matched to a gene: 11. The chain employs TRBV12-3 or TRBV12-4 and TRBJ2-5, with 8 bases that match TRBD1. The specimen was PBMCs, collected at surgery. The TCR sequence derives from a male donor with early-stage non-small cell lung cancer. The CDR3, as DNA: TGTGCCAGCAGGCTAGGACAGGGTGGGGCACAGTACTTC. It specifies CASRLGQGGAQYF.